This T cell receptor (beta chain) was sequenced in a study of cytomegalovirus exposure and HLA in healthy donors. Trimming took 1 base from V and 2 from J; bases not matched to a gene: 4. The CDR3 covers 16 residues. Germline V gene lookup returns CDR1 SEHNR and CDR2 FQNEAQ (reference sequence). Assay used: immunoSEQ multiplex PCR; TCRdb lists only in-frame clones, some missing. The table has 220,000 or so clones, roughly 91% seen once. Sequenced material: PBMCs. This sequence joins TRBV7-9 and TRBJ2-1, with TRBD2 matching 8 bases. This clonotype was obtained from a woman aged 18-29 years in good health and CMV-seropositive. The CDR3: CASSLVAGGPYNEQFF. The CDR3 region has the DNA TGTGCCAGCAGCTTAGTCGCGGGAGGCCCCTACAATGAGCAGTTCTTC.